This TCR beta chain derives from a study of T-cell memory formation after mild COVID-19. Study summary: Most TCR clusters belonged to a single donor.

Regarding the study as a whole: Clones that contracted clustered mainly in CM and EM if CD4+ and in EMRA if CD8+. A subset of responding clones appeared in pre-infection memory, suggesting cross-reactive memory joined. Clones shrinking from day 15 to 85 showed even CD4/CD8 mixes; later expanders tilted CD4+.

Unmatched junction bases numbered 9, after V lost 3 bases and J lost 5 bases. The CDR3 totals 15 residues. Germline CDR1 is KGHSH and CDR2 is LQKENI. TCRdb re-derived calls from the 5' RACE reads in MiXCR, one entry per CDR3 protein. The sample holds under 250,000 distinct CDR3 sequences, approximately 10% seen once. This clonotype came up a few times. Its antigen is currently unknown. Material for sequencing was PBMCs or a T cell subset sorted from them (not recorded which). The TCR comes from a man younger than 35 who had mild COVID-19 (a few samples of this study predate the infection). Cell type and time point are not known. The chain employs TRBV18 and TRBJ2-7; 8 bases match TRBD2. The chain's CDR3 is CASSPSTGGKDEQYF. CDR3 DNA sequence: TGTGCCAGCTCACCCTCGACGGGGGGGAAAGACGAGCAGTACTTC.